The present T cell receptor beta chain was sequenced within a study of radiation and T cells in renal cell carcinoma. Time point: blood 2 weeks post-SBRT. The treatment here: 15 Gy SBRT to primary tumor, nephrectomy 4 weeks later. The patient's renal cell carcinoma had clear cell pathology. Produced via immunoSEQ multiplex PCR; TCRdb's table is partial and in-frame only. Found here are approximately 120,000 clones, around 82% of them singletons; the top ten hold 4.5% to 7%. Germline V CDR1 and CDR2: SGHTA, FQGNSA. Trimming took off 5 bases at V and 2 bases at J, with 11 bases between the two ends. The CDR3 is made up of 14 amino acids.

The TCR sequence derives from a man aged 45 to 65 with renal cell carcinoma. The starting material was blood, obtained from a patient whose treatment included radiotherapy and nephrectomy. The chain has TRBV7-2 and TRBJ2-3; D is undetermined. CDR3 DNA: TGTGCCAGCAGCCTCGACCAGACCACAGATACGCAGTATTTT. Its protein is CASSLDQTTDTQYF.